The T cell receptor beta chain described here comes from a study of vaccination and CD4 T cells after COVID-19 (dated by TCRdb to between 2021 and 2024). Turning to the overall study: Six males and four females were included in the convalescent cohort, with two Hispanic individuals, seven Caucasians, two Asians and one multiracial person represented. Participants got two doses of the Pfizer-BioNTech BNT162b2 vaccine (n=8) or two doses of the Moderna mRNA-1273 vaccine (n=2). Control cultures received a CEFX viral epitope pool as the positive control, an HIV-1 Nef peptide pool as the negative control, or no peptide. In roughly nine COVID-19 convalescent patients and a few infection-naive healthy vaccine recipients, the spike-specific CD4+ TCR repertoire before mRNA vaccination was compared with the repertoire after mRNA vaccination. Post-vaccine blood samples were collected a median of about 72 days after the second vaccine dose, ranging from about 13 to 241 days. Post-COVID blood samples were collected from convalescent patients a median of approximately 100 days after diagnosis, with a range of about 30 to 161 days. The cultures were stimulated with overlapping spike peptide pools from SARS-CoV-2 and from the common cold coronaviruses HCoV-NL63, HCoV-OC43 and HCoV-229E. What the research found in general, with its limitations: The median number of SARS-CoV-2-reactive clonotypes rose from roughly 20 after infection to 30 to 45 after vaccination, but the change was not significant. The study included relatively few convalescent patients and did not analyze early timepoints after natural infection. In convalescent patients, a median around 84% of post-vaccine SARS-CoV-2-reactive clones were detected only after vaccination, and vaccine-specific priming was suggested by this finding. Nearly all vaccine-specific clones in convalescent patients (304 of 307) were mono-reactive for SARS-CoV-2 spike rather than cross-reactive with common cold coronaviruses.

This clonotype came up a few times. The specificity of this receptor is unknown. The input lacks base qualities; no much larger clone sits a single base away. Per the publication, the treatment or condition label means: roughly 10-day PBMC culture with coronavirus spike peptide pools or control peptides (ViraFEST assay). The ViraFEST assay was used in the study, in which antigen-specific T cells were expanded with peptide pools and expanded clonotypes were subsequently identified by TCR sequencing. Negative nucleocapsid antibody tests taken both before and after vaccination confirmed that the healthy vaccine recipients had no prior SARS-CoV-2 infection. Each well held 1.5 million to 2.5 million PBMCs cultured with approximately 9.2 ug/ml peptide pools in IMDM containing around 5.5% human AB serum and about 10 IU/ml IL-2. On days 3 and 7, half of the culture medium was replaced with fresh IL-2-containing medium. After around 10 days of culture, CD4+ T cells were isolated by negative selection using the EasySep CD4+ T cell isolation kit. PBMCs were separated from whole blood using Ficoll-Paque Plus gradient centrifugation and then either used fresh or cryopreserved at -140C. Each culture condition was generally run in triplicate wells.

At the junction V is shortened by 2 bases and J by 2 bases; bases outside the gene matches: 8. CDR1 and CDR2 are drawn from the germline V gene (reference sequence): DFQATT, SNEGSKA. The CDR3 sequence holds 15 residues, the cysteine and phenylalanine included. Only the CDR3 part of the read is kept: 45 bases, read in frame from the first base. The method behind the library was PCR. At the Johns Hopkins FTIC core, DNA from the cultured CD4+ T cells underwent TCR sequencing with the Oncomine TCR Beta short-read assay. The QIAamp micro DNA kit was used to extract genomic DNA from the cultured CD4+ T cells. Oncomine TCR Beta libraries from cultured CD4+ T cells were pooled using unique dual indexes and sequenced on an Illumina iSeq 100. In the paper's pipeline: Non-productive sequences were filtered out, and CDR3s that did not start with C, did not end with F or W, or were shorter than 7 amino acids were discarded. Antigen-specific clonotypes were identified using the MANAFEST web application through comparison of peptide-stimulated wells with reference and other culture wells. An FDR below 0.05, an odds ratio above 5, and a productive frequency above 0.1% in at least two of three replicate wells were required for clones to be considered positive. Clonotypes that were significantly expanded in both SARS-CoV-2 spike wells and at least one common cold coronavirus spike condition were defined as cross-reactive. Using R version 3.6.1, CDR3 homology was evaluated through Levenshtein distances (stringdist) along with unrooted phylogenetic trees (ape). Clones were called with MiXCR by TCRdb after fastp trimmed the public reads at Q25, and only in-frame beta chains were retained. Entries that share a CDR3 protein sequence are merged under the most common genes and DNA. These V and J calls originate from TCRdb's pipeline instead of the authors' own analysis. Across this sample there are some 22,000 distinct CDR3 sequences, with roughly 60% seen only once. Clones ranked in the top ten supply under 25% of the sample.

The TCR comes from a human donor who received a COVID-19 vaccine. Sequenced material: CD4+ T cells from blood, cultured in vitro, taken before SARS-CoV-2 vaccination. The chain is made from TRBV20-1 and TRBJ1-1, and 7 junction bases match TRBD1. The CDR3 has the sequence CSARNPQGRNTEAFF. The nucleotide sequence is TGCAGTGCTAGAAACCCACAGGGGCGAAACACTGAAGCTTTCTTT.